Presented here are 5 T cell receptor beta chains from one specimen sequenced in a study of cytomegalovirus exposure and HLA in healthy donors. The PCR made use of 60 Vbeta and 13 Jbeta primers. The assay was immunoSEQ multiplex PCR, and TCRdb's table has in-frame clones only and misses some. In the table there are approximately 150,000 clones, roughly 83% of which are singletons. Input material: PBMCs. All receptors derive from a human donor in good health.

This clone has just a few counts. J is TRBJ1-5 and V is TRBV29-1, with 9 bases identical to TRBD1. The CDR3 extends over 14 amino acids. Trimming cost V 4 bases and J 4 bases; bases outside gene matches: 5. The V gene's germline CDR1 is SQVTM and CDR2 ANQGSEA. CDR3 bases: TGCAGCGTTGCGGGCGGACAGGGGAATCAGCCCCAGCATTTT. Encoded protein: CSVAGGQGNQPQHF.

The V and J genes are TRBV5-1 and TRBJ1-3; maybe TRBD1 (6 bases). The CDR3 loop spans 15 amino acids. Trimming took off 5 bases at V and 4 bases at J, with 16 bases between the two ends. Germline assignment: CDR1 SGHRS and CDR2 YFSETQ. DNA of the CDR3: TGCGCCAGCAGTTCCCGTACAGGGTCAGGAAACACCATATATTTT. This sequence encodes CASSSRTGSGNTIYF.

This clone was recorded only once. For the CDR3, the DNA is TGCGCCAGCAGTGCCACTACGGGACTAGCATCCGGGGAGCTGTTTTTT. It specifies CASSATTGLASGELFF. The chain is built from TRBV10-2 and TRBJ2-2; 9 bases fit TRBD2. CDR1 and CDR2 from the germline V gene are WSHSY and SAAADI. With 4 bases clipped from V and 6 bases from J, the junction kept 9 bases outside the gene matches. The CDR3 has 16 residues.

The chain links TRBV6-6 to TRBJ1-1; tentatively, D is TRBD1 (5 bases). The CDR3 sequence is 11 residues long. Germline V gene data show CDR1 as MNHNY and CDR2 as SVGAGI (reference sequence). The germline V and J ends were trimmed by 8 bases and 5 bases, with 9 bases remaining between them. CDR3 DNA sequence: TGTGCCAGCGGTCAGGGAACTGAAGCTTTCTTT. Its translation is CASGQGTEAFF.

This clone was observed once. The chain couples TRBV6-6 to TRBJ1-1; a weak D match, TRBD1 (5 bases). Germline V gene data show CDR1 as MNHNY and CDR2 as SVGAGI (reference sequence). This CDR3 is built from 12 residues. Trimming removed 0 bases at V and 10 bases at J, with 9 bases between. The DNA for the CDR3 is TGTGCCAGCAGTTACTCAGGGGACTTAGCTTTCTTT. It translates to CASSYSGDLAFF.